These 4 T cell receptor beta chains share one sample of origin, sequenced in a study of T cells in Graves' hyperthyroidism and ophthalmopathy. The CDR3 regions of TCR beta were amplified from RNA transcripts. TCR CDR3 regions were first amplified by RT-PCR with HTBI primers. One entry per CDR3 protein results from TCRdb running MiXCR on the multiplex PCR reads. The sample contains about 380,000 distinct CDR3 sequences, roughly 14% of which appear only once. The material sequenced was blood. The origin of the receptors is a woman aged 55-69 years with Graves' hyperthyroidism.

This chain uses TRBV29-1 with TRBJ2-1; tentative D call: TRBD2 (6 bases). The V end was cut by 4 bases, the J end by 4 bases, with 8 bases between. The CDR3 covers 12 residues. The germline CDR1 and CDR2 sequences are SQVTM and ANQGSEA. CDR3 loop: CSVVGGYNEQFF. For the CDR3, the DNA is TGCAGCGTTGTTGGGGGGTACAATGAGCAGTTCTTC.

The sample holds many counts of this clonotype. This sequence joins TRBV20-1 and TRBJ2-1; the D gene is possibly TRBD2 (5 bases). CDR1 DFQATT and CDR2 SNEGSKA come from the germline V gene (reference sequence). The CDR3 extends over 16 amino acids. V gave up 2 bases and J gave up 1 base, with 15 bases separating them. CDR3 in amino acids: CSARMLAVSSYNEQFF. The CDR3 DNA reads as TGCAGTGCTAGAATGCTAGCCGTATCTTCCTACAATGAGCAGTTCTTC.

In its sample, this clonotype was seen many times. V usage is TRBV7-2 and J usage is TRBJ2-7; 10 nucleotides agree with TRBD1. The CDR3 is made up of 14 amino acids. Per the germline V gene, CDR1 is SGHTA and CDR2 is FQGNSA. V shed 7 bases and J 3 bases; nucleotides not matched to a gene: 6. The CDR3 loop is CASTPGQGFYEQYF. The CDR3 bases are TGTGCCAGCACACCGGGACAGGGGTTCTACGAGCAGTACTTC.

The sample holds many counts of this clonotype. The rearrangement uses TRBV6-6 and TRBJ2-5; D unresolved. CDR3 length equals 12 residues. Germline V gene lookup returns CDR1 MNHNY and CDR2 SVGAGI (reference sequence). V lost 1 base and J lost 5, with 5 bases in between. CDR3 sequence reads: CASSYFGETQYF. The DNA of the CDR3 is TGTGCCAGCAGTTACTTCGGGGAGACCCAGTACTTC.